Listed below are T cell receptor beta chains from one sample, sequenced in a study of regulatory T cells in long-lasting Graves disease. A single record per CDR3 protein comes from TCRdb applying MiXCR to the multiplex PCR reads. The repertoire holds around 240,000 distinct CDR3 sequences, with 15% to 20% as singletons. In addition, the sample was reused for a study of T cells in Graves' hyperthyroidism and ophthalmopathy.

This specimen was peripheral blood mononuclear cells (PBMCs), taken at new diagnosis, from a patient treated with antithyroid drugs. All receptors come from a woman in her 30s with Graves disease. CDR3s include the opening cysteine and the closing phenylalanine or tryptophan. Each record gives: J gene, clone size, V gene, D gene, CDR3 DNA, CDR3 protein. A D gene is named only where the DNA matches it firmly. Clone size, where shown, is once, few, many, or a class for clones that have expanded.

TRBJ1-5	many	TRBV6-1	TRBD1	TGTGCCAGCAGACAGGGGGGCCAGCCCCAGCATTTT	CASRQGGQPQHF
TRBJ1-4	many	TRBV7-6	.	TGTGCCAGCACCCCATGGGGACGGAGCGCTGAAAAACTGTTTTTT	CASTPWGRSAEKLFF
TRBJ1-2	many	TRBV20-1	TRBD1	TGCAGTGCTAGCTCCCTGGAGGAGAGACAGGGGGGAGGCTACACCTTC	CSASSLEERQGGGYTF
TRBJ2-4	.	TRBV4-1	.	TGCGCCAGCAGCCGGGGCGGGGAAAACATTCAGTACTTC	CASSRGGENIQYF
TRBJ2-7	.	TRBV20-1	TRBD1	TGCAGTGCAGGGACAGGGGGCTTTGTCTACGAGCAGTACTTC	CSAGTGGFVYEQYF
TRBJ2-7	.	TRBV7-2	TRBD2	TGTGCCAGCAGCCCCGGGGGGCTAGCGGGGTTCGAGCAGTACTTC	CASSPGGLAGFEQYF
TRBJ2-7	many	TRBV10-3	.	TGTGCCATCAGTCACCGGGACACCTACTACGAGCAGTACTTC	CAISHRDTYYEQYF
TRBJ2-4	few	TRBV10-2	.	TGCGCCAGCAGGCAATCACAGGGCGCAGGGGACATTCAGTACTTC	CASRQSQGAGDIQYF
TRBJ1-1	.	TRBV25-1	.	TGTGCCAGCAGTGAATATACAGGGTTGAACACTGAAGCTTTCTTT	CASSEYTGLNTEAFF
TRBJ1-4	many	TRBV9	.	TGTGCCAGCAGCGCCGGGACCGTGCCAAAACTGTTTTTT	CASSAGTVPKLFF
TRBJ2-1	.	TRBV7-2	.	TGTGCCAGTAGCGTTAAAGACATCAACAATGAGCAGTTCTTC	CASSVKDINNEQFF
TRBJ2-7	many	TRBV5-4	.	TGTGCCAGCAGCTTGGTATCCAGGGTTAGCGAGCAGTACTTC	CASSLVSRVSEQYF
TRBJ2-5	.	TRBV28	TRBD1	TGTGCCAGCAGTTCGCCGACAGGGGGGGAGACCCAGTACTTC	CASSSPTGGETQYF
TRBJ2-1	.	TRBV9	TRBD2	TGTGCCAGCAGCATCGGGACTAGCGGCATCGATGAGCAGTTCTTC	CASSIGTSGIDEQFF
TRBJ2-3	many	TRBV20-1	TRBD2	TGCAGTGCCTCCAGTCCGTCACGAATAGCAGTCGGGAGGGATACGCAGTATTTT	CSASSPSRIAVGRDTQYF
TRBJ2-7	.	TRBV7-7	.	TGTGCTAGCAGTCCTGACCTTGGCTCCTACGAGCAGTACTTC	CASSPDLGSYEQYF
TRBJ2-7	.	TRBV3-1	TRBD2	TGTGCCAGCAGCTACGGGACTAGCGGGAGCTCCTACGAGCAGTACTTC	CASSYGTSGSSYEQYF
TRBJ1-2	.	TRBV19	.	TGTGCCAGTAGTATAGGGGCCAGGCTCCACTATGGCTACACCTTC	CASSIGARLHYGYTF
TRBJ2-3	many	TRBV18	.	TGTGCCAGCTCACCACCTCAAGGGGTCGGCACAGATACGCAGTATTTT	CASSPPQGVGTDTQYF
TRBJ2-1	many	TRBV5-1	.	TGCGCCAGCAGCTTTTCCCAGGGGATTGTATCCGATGAGCAGTTCTTC	CASSFSQGIVSDEQFF
TRBJ2-3	many	TRBV12-3/TRBV12-4	TRBD2	TGTGCCAGCAGCTACAGGACTAGCGGGGGGGCCGCAGATACGCAGTATTTT	CASSYRTSGGAADTQYF
TRBJ1-6	many	TRBV12-3/TRBV12-4	.	TGTGCCAGCAGTTTATCCCGCCGCTCCTATAATTCACCCCTCCACTTT	CASSLSRRSYNSPLHF
TRBJ1-1	many	TRBV18	.	TGTGCCAGCTCCCCCCGGGCAGCTGAAGCTTTCTTT	CASSPRAAEAFF
TRBJ1-2	many	TRBV15	TRBD1	TGTGCCACCAGTATATCAGGGGGATGGGGGAATGGCTACACCTTC	CATSISGGWGNGYTF
TRBJ2-4	.	TRBV28	.	TGTGCCAGCAGTTTTTCAGCCCAAAACATTCAGTACTTC	CASSFSAQNIQYF
TRBJ2-2	many	TRBV18	.	TGTGCCAGCTCACCAGGGCAGGGCTTCACCGGGGAGCTGTTTTTT	CASSPGQGFTGELFF
TRBJ1-1	medium-sized	TRBV11-3	.	TGTGCCAGCAAGCGGGACCCCCTGAACACTGAAGCTTTCTTT	CASKRDPLNTEAFF
TRBJ1-2	.	TRBV12-5	.	TGTGCTAGTGGTTCCCCCCGGGAACCGGGCTACACCTTC	CASGSPREPGYTF
TRBJ1-5	many	TRBV13	.	TGTGCCAGCAGCCTTGGCTGGCTACAGCCCCAGCATTTT	CASSLGWLQPQHF
TRBJ2-1	many	TRBV5-6	.	TGTGCCAGCAGCTTGCGGAGGGTAGTCCGCCAAACGCAGTTCTTC	CASSLRRVVRQTQFF
TRBJ1-1	many	TRBV4-1	.	TGCGCCAGCAGCCAAGGTCCGGGGTATAGGGACACTGAAGCTTTCTTT	CASSQGPGYRDTEAFF